This T cell receptor beta chain was captured in a study of blood T cell repertoires in COVID-19 (dated by TCRdb to about 2020). As for the study more broadly: The collaborator samples originated in the United States, Italy and Spain and spanned the acute and convalescent phases of COVID-19. The material from the prospective study consisted of cDNA or gDNA derived from T cells, B-cell-depleted T cells, or PBMCs. Deeply sampled blood TCRbeta repertoires from subjects exposed to, actively infected with, or recovered from COVID-19 were included in the dataset. The repertoires were released in a freely available public database intended as a resource for research on the immune response to SARS-CoV-2. The samples were drawn from two sources: the first 160 participants of the ongoing ImmuneRACE study, and 950 to 1,500 subjects contributed by 6 global collaborators. The sample metadata nearly always contained a de-identified subject ID, COVID-19 status, age in years and sex. Where available, HLA class I and class II types were obtained from metadata supplied by the sample provider rather than from assay-based typing.

The V end loses 4 bases and the J end loses 2 bases, and a stretch of 9 bases separates them. The germline V gene encodes CDR1 MNHEY and CDR2 SVGAGI. The CDR3 sequence holds 15 residues, the cysteine and phenylalanine included. CDR3 DNA only is kept here, 45 bases in frame from base 1. The paper as a whole reports these results and caveats: The quantity of clinical and demographic metadata differed by source and by participant and was supplied without curation.

Collaborating institutions collected whole blood in K2EDTA tubes following their own protocols. For TCRbeta analysis, collaborators shipped samples as frozen whole blood, isolated PBMCs, or DNA extracted from either of those sample types. TCRbeta CDR3 regions were amplified from genomic DNA by means of the immunoSEQ Assay, a bias-controlled multiplex PCR. In the original analysis: Nucleated cell counts per sample were estimated from amplification of reference gene primers within the assay. To quantify the absolute abundance of each unique TCRbeta CDR3 rearrangement, sequence reads were collapsed and filtered. Productive Simpson clonality was computed per sample as the square root of Simpson's diversity index over productive rearrangements. TCRdb mirrors the immuneACCESS table, restricted to in-frame sequences. Some clones are absent from its copies; in checked studies, under half trace to an unresolved V gene, and the reason for the others is unknown. That table furnishes V, J and clone size, whereas the DNA furnished D and trimming. The sample contains about 160,000 clones, approximately 92% of them found a single time. Approximately 4.6% of the sample rests with the top ten.

In the case of this clone: This receptor's antigen is unknown. No much larger clone is present one base from it, and per-base qualities are unavailable.

The TCR comes from a woman aged 50 to 60 with acute or convalescent COVID-19. The sequencing input was peripheral blood. This receptor chain uses TRBV6-5 and TRBJ2-6, with a tentative D gene TRBD2 over 5 matching bases. The DNA sequence is as follows: TGTGCCAGCAGTTTACTAGGGACTGGGGCCAACGTCCTGACTTTC. It codes for CASSLLGTGANVLTF.